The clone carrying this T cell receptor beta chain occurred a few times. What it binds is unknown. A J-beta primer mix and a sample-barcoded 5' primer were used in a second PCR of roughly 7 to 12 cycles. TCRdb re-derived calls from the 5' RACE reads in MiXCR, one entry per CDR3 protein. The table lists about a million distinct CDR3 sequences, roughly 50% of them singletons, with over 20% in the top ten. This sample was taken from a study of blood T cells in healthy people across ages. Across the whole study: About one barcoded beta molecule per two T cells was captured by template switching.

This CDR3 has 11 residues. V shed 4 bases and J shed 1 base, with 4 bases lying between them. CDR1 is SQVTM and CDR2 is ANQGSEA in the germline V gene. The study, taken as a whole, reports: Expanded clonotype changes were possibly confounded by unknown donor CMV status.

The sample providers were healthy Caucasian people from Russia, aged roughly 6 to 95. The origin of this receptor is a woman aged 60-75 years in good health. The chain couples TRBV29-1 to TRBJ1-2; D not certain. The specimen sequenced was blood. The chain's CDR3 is CSVVNNYGYTF. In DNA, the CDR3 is TGCAGCGTTGTAAATAACTATGGCTACACCTTC.